The rows below give T cell receptor beta chains drawn from one sample of a study of CD8+ T cells in alopecia areata. Generated by immunoSEQ multiplex PCR, the TCRdb table keeps only in-frame clones and is missing some. The data contain about 200,000 clones, 60% of them seen just once; the ten biggest clones take up 3% to 3.5%. This specimen consisted of CD4+ T cells sorted from blood, obtained at week 4, from a patient treated with tofacitinib. These receptors were taken from a human donor with alopecia areata. Both conserved end residues are part of each CDR3. The D gene is left open where the match is weak. Some rows have no size entry. The others give once, few or many, or a class for an expanded clone.

TRBV28	-	TRBJ1-1	-	TGTGCCAGCATGGGGTACGGCCGGGGCACTGAAGCTTTCTTT	CASMGYGRGTEAFF
TRBV28	-	TRBJ2-3	few	TGTGCCAGCAGTTCCACAGATACGCAGTATTTT	CASSSTDTQYF
TRBV29-1	TRBD1	TRBJ2-3	-	TGCAGCGTGCTCCGGGGACAGGGGAACCCCACAGATACGCAGTATTTT	CSVLRGQGNPTDTQYF
TRBV30	TRBD1	TRBJ1-2	-	TGTGCCTGGACGGGGACAGCCGCCGGGGGCTACACCTTC	CAWTGTAAGGYTF
TRBV5-1	TRBD1	TRBJ1-1	-	TGCGCCAGCAGCTCCGGACAGGTTGGAAACACTGAAGCTTTCTTT	CASSSGQVGNTEAFF
TRBV9	TRBD2	TRBJ2-6	-	TGTGCCAGCAGCGTAGGAGGGACTACCTTCTGGGCCAACGTCCTGACTTTC	CASSVGGTTFWANVLTF
TRBV5-1	-	TRBJ2-5	once	TGCGCCAGCAGCTACCTCTCGGAGACCCAGTACTTC	CASSYLSETQYF
TRBV7-6	TRBD1	TRBJ1-6	-	TGTGCCAGCAGCTTATCCGCCAGGGGGTTACTTCTTAATTCACCCCTCCACTTT	CASSLSARGLLLNSPLHF
TRBV7-2	-	TRBJ2-3	-	TGTGCCAGCAGCCCTCGGGTGGGGGGCACAGATACGCAGTATTTT	CASSPRVGGTDTQYF
TRBV5-1	TRBD1	TRBJ1-2	-	TGCGCCAGCAGCTTGGCGGGACAGGGCGAAGGCTACACCTTC	CASSLAGQGEGYTF
TRBV10-3	TRBD1	TRBJ1-2	few	TGTGCCATCACCGGGGACAGCACCTTTGGCTACACCTTC	CAITGDSTFGYTF
TRBV28	-	TRBJ2-5	-	TGTGCCAGCAGTTTGGGGCGTACGCAAGAGACCCAGTACTTC	CASSLGRTQETQYF
TRBV18	-	TRBJ2-5	few	TGTGCCAGCTCACCATCACGCGAGACCCAGTACTTC	CASSPSRETQYF
TRBV6-5	-	TRBJ1-4	-	TGTGCCGGGCGGGGGAGGAATGAAAAACTGTTTTTT	CAGRGRNEKLFF
TRBV29-1	-	TRBJ2-5	-	TGCAGCGTTGGTACGGGGGCAGAGACCCAGTACTTC	CSVGTGAETQYF
TRBV29-1	-	TRBJ1-2	-	TGCAGCGCGGACTCGTTTAACTATGGCTACACCTTC	CSADSFNYGYTF
TRBV2	-	TRBJ2-7	-	TGTGCCAGCAGTACTGGGACCTATTACGAGCAGTACTTC	CASSTGTYYEQYF
TRBV2	-	TRBJ2-5	-	TGTGCCAGCAGTGAAGGCCAAGAGACCCAGTACTTC	CASSEGQETQYF
TRBV15	TRBD1	TRBJ2-7	-	TGTGCCAGCCGACAGGGGGTAAGCTACGAGCAGTACTTC	CASRQGVSYEQYF
TRBV29-1	-	TRBJ2-5	-	TGCAGCGTTAAACAGGCCGGGGAGACCCAGTACTTC	CSVKQAGETQYF
TRBV5-4	-	TRBJ2-3	once	TGTGCCAGCAGCGGACGAGGGGGGGATACGCAGTATTTT	CASSGRGGDTQYF
TRBV4-1	TRBD2	TRBJ2-5	-	TGCGCCAGCAGCCGGAGGGAGGGTAACCAAGAGACCCAGTACTTC	CASSRREGNQETQYF
TRBV29-1	-	TRBJ2-3	few	TGCAGCGTTGGCGATGATCGGGGTACGCAGTATTTT	CSVGDDRGTQYF
TRBV15	-	TRBJ2-3	-	TGTGCCACCAGCAGAGATAGGTATACGCAGTATTTT	CATSRDRYTQYF
TRBV4-3	-	TRBJ2-5	once	TGCGCCAGCAGCCCGACCCACCCCAAAGAGACCCAGTACTTC	CASSPTHPKETQYF
TRBV30	-	TRBJ2-5	few	TGTGCCTGGAGGCGGTTAGTAGTCACCGCCGCCCAGTACTTC	CAWRRLVVTAAQYF
TRBV15	TRBD2	TRBJ2-3	-	TGTGCCACCAGCAGAGATAGCGGGGGGGGCCCAGATACGCAGTATTTT	CATSRDSGGGPDTQYF
TRBV28	-	TRBJ2-6	-	TGTGCCAGCAGTTTACAGGGTCCCTCTGGGGCCAACGTCCTGACTTTC	CASSLQGPSGANVLTF
TRBV9	TRBD1	TRBJ1-1	-	TGTGCCAGCAGCGTAGCCCCAGGGGGCACGAACACTGAAGCTTTCTTT	CASSVAPGGTNTEAFF
TRBV11-1	-	TRBJ2-2	few	TGTGCCAGCAGCCCTTATCCCGGGGAGCTGTTTTTT	CASSPYPGELFF
TRBV30	TRBD1	TRBJ2-3	-	TGTGCCTGGAGTGTATCAACCAGGGGGAGTACAGATACGCAGTATTTT	CAWSVSTRGSTDTQYF
TRBV25-1	-	TRBJ1-2	-	TGTGCCAGCACGCAGGGGAACTATGGCTACACCTTC	CASTQGNYGYTF
TRBV7-2	-	TRBJ2-7	-	TGTGCCAGCAGCGCCCATAGTCCCTACGAGCAGTACTTC	CASSAHSPYEQYF
TRBV20-1	-	TRBJ1-1	-	TGCAGTGCTAGAAGGAACACTGAAGCTTTCTTT	CSARRNTEAFF
TRBV9	-	TRBJ2-7	few	TGTGCCAGCAGCGTAGACGTGGGCTCCGGCGAGCAGTACTTC	CASSVDVGSGEQYF
TRBV30	TRBD1	TRBJ2-7	-	TGTGCCTGGAGAGGGACAGGAGCCTACGAGCAGTACTTC	CAWRGTGAYEQYF
TRBV9	-	TRBJ2-3	once	TGTGCCAGCAGCCACATCCGGGGTACGCAGTATTTT	CASSHIRGTQYF
TRBV7-2	TRBD1	TRBJ2-3	few	TGTGCCAGCAGCGGACAGGGCACAGATACGCAGTATTTT	CASSGQGTDTQYF
TRBV30	-	TRBJ1-5	-	TGTGCCTGGAGCCCAAGGGGGGATCAGCCCCAGCATTTT	CAWSPRGDQPQHF
TRBV29-1	TRBD1	TRBJ2-3	-	TGCAGCGTCCACAAGGGGGGACAGGGGGCCACAGATACGCAGTATTTT	CSVHKGGQGATDTQYF
TRBV2	TRBD1	TRBJ1-6	-	TGTGCCAGAACATCAGGGGGCTCGGGTGATTCACCCCTCCACTTT	CARTSGGSGDSPLHF
TRBV7-2	-	TRBJ2-7	-	TGTGCCAGCAGCCCAAACGGGGGCGAGCAGTACTTC	CASSPNGGEQYF
TRBV15	-	TRBJ2-6	-	TGTGCCACCAGCAGAGATAACAGACCTTTTTCAGGGGCCAACGTCCTGACTTTC	CATSRDNRPFSGANVLTF
TRBV20-1	-	TRBJ2-5	few	TGCAGTGCTAGTCCGGCCCAGTACTTC	CSASPAQYF
TRBV6-1	-	TRBJ2-1	few	TGTGCCAGCAGTGACGTGAGCCAGTCCAATGAGCAGTTCTTC	CASSDVSQSNEQFF